Given below is one TCR beta chain in context. The antigen is not known. Stable hyperthyroidism referred to disease that showed no ophthalmopathy within 18 months of follow-up. Clinical symptoms and serum thyroxine were used for diagnosis; TRAb, thyroid ultrasound and orbital computed tomography were also relied on. Someone took the PBMCs out of 10 ml of fresh peripheral blood. This entry comes from a study of Graves' ophthalmopathy and Graves' hyperthyroidism. V was cut by 7 bases and J by 2 bases, with 11 bases left in between. Germline V lookup: CDR1 MNHNS, CDR2 SASEGT. The CDR3 runs 13 residues. Investigators amplified TCR beta CDR3 regions from RNA transcripts. RT-PCR with HTBI primers came first, then second-round multiplex PCR. TCRdb redid the calling of the multiplex PCR reads with MiXCR, one entry per CDR3 protein. Of hundreds of thousands of distinct CDR3 sequences in the sample, roughly 21% were seen once.

Notes on the study in general: The majority of expanded thyroid clonotypes above 0.001 frequency also occurred in blood.

This chain connects TRBV6-1 to TRBJ1-2; D not certain. Sequencing was carried out using peripheral blood. The TCR originated in a woman between 18 and 30 years old with stable Graves' hyperthyroidism. The DNA for the CDR3 is TGTGCCAGCATGACGCCCCCCAACTATGGCTACACCTTC. This encodes CASMTPPNYGYTF.